This T cell receptor beta chain came from a study of shared clonotypes between healthy human individuals. Background on the study: Donors were a couple of women and a few men aged 18 to 49.

This CDR3 contains 15 residues. From germline, CDR1 is MNHEY and CDR2 SMNVEV (reference sequence). V gave up 5 bases and J gave up 4 bases; unmatched junction bases: 4. Findings of the study overall: Generally, naive subsets (rather than memory subsets) showed larger estimated richness.

TCRdb keeps only in-frame clones here, not all; method: immunoSEQ multiplex PCR. The sample lists about 580,000 clones; roughly 98% were seen once. In this sample, this clone turned up once. Its antigen is still unknown. Terminally differentiated effector memory CD45RA+ cells were excluded by CCR7 positive selection of CD45RO-negative cells. The rearrangement joins TRBV27 to TRBJ2-3; TRBD1 matches 12 bases. This receptor was identified in a man aged 25 to 40 in good health. Sequencing used naive CD8+ T cells sorted from blood. CDR3 amino acids: CASSRGTGGADTQYF. The CDR3 DNA reads as TGTGCCAGCAGTCGTGGGACAGGGGGCGCAGATACGCAGTATTTT.